The 27 T cell receptor beta chains presented below share a single source sample, sequenced in a study of T cell responses to AZD1222 COVID-19 vaccine. Only in-frame clones appear in the TCRdb table, and some are missing; sequencing was by immunoSEQ multiplex PCR. This table holds 45,000 to 60,000 clones, around nine tenths found once. Sequenced here: peripheral blood, sampled on day 0 of AZD1222 vaccination. Receptors were obtained from an adult in good health.

The genes are TRBV3-1 (or the pseudogene TRBV3-2) and TRBJ2-7; D might be TRBD1 (6 bases). CDR1 LGHDT and CDR2 YNNKEL come from the germline V gene (reference sequence). The CDR3 contains 14 residues. The V end was cut by 4 bases, the J end by 3 bases, with 13 bases between. CDR3 DNA sequence: TGTGCCAGCAGCCCAGGGGTGGAGGTCTACGAGCAGTACTTC. This encodes CASSPGVEVYEQYF.

V and J are TRBV28 and TRBJ2-5; 9 bases align to TRBD2. This CDR3 comprises 16 residues. The ends lost 2 bases at V and 1 base at J; junction bases unmatched: 5. Germline V lookup: CDR1 MDHEN, CDR2 SYDVKM. The chain's CDR3 is CASSLIDSGGQETQYF. The CDR3 region has the DNA TGTGCCAGCAGTTTAATAGATAGCGGGGGCCAAGAGACCCAGTACTTC.

The chain links TRBV30 to TRBJ1-2; D remains ambiguous. This CDR3 comprises 13 residues. CDR1 is GTSNPN and CDR2 is SVGIG in the germline V gene (reference sequence). V was trimmed by 0 bases and J by 4 bases, leaving 9 bases between them. The CDR3 spells CAWSVLRFYGYTF. In nucleotides, the CDR3 is TGTGCCTGGAGTGTACTCAGGTTCTATGGCTACACCTTC.

The chain is built from TRBV10-3 and TRBJ2-1; 10 positions match TRBD2. CDR3 size: 17 residues. From germline, CDR1 is ENHRY and CDR2 SYGVKD. The J segment lost 0 bases and the V segment lost 6 bases, leaving 8 bases of the junction unmatched. For the CDR3, the DNA is TGTGCCATCAGCCGTCGGACTAGCGGAGGCTCCTACAATGAGCAGTTCTTC. This encodes CAISRRTSGGSYNEQFF.

This clone has more than one count but fewer than ten. This CDR3 reads CASSHTGSSGNTIYF. The CDR3 coding sequence is TGTGCCAGCAGCCACACAGGGAGCTCTGGAAACACCATATATTTT. The chain employs TRBV3-1 (or the pseudogene TRBV3-2) and TRBJ1-3, with D perhaps TRBD1 (6 bases). CDR3 length: 15 amino acids. With 3 bases removed from V and 0 bases from J, the gap between germline ends came to 9 bases. Germline V CDR1 and CDR2: LGHDT, YNNKEL (reference sequence).

The chain is built from TRBV7-9 and TRBJ1-3; D is ambiguous. CDR3 size: 14 residues. V dropped 0 bases and J dropped 3 bases, with 6 bases sitting between them. The germline gives CDR1 SEHNR, CDR2 FQNEAQ (reference sequence). For the CDR3, the DNA is TGTGCCAGCAGCTTAGCGGAGATTGGAAACACCATATATTTT. Translated, it gives CASSLAEIGNTIYF.

The V gene is TRBV11-2, the J gene TRBJ2-6; 9 positions agree with TRBD2. Losses at the gene ends were 0 bases for V and 1 base for J; bases not matched to a gene: 4. Germline CDR1 and CDR2: SGHAT and FQNNGV. The CDR3 is 18 residues long. Here the CDR3 DNA reads TGTGCCAGCAGCTTAGATAGCGGGGGCCGATCTGGGGCCAACGTCCTGACTTTC. This codes for CASSLDSGGRSGANVLTF.

This chain uses TRBV28 with TRBJ1-1, with 8 positions matching TRBD1. With V trimmed by 3 bases and J by 0 bases, 6 bases remained unmatched. Germline CDR1 MDHEN, CDR2 SYDVKM. The length of the CDR3 is 16 residues. The CDR3 DNA reads TGTGCCAGCAGTTTCCGGACAGGGTACATGAACACTGAAGCTTTCTTT. It is translated as CASSFRTGYMNTEAFF.

The rearrangement links TRBV4-3 to TRBJ1-4; perhaps TRBD1 as D (5 bases). The CDR3 covers 16 residues. CDR1 and CDR2 from the germline V gene are LGHNA and YSLEER. V shed 6 bases and J shed 5 bases, with 19 bases lying between them. CDR3 protein: CASRPFTGTGNEKLFF. In DNA, the CDR3 is TGCGCCAGCAGGCCGTTTACGGGCACAGGAAATGAAAAACTGTTTTTT.

V and J are TRBV27 and TRBJ1-6; maybe TRBD1 (5 bases). Germline V CDR1 and CDR2: MNHEY, SMNVEV (reference sequence). This CDR3 contains 15 residues. Trimming took off 5 bases at V and 6 bases at J, with 14 bases between the two ends. This chain's CDR3 is CASSGGLTLNSPLHF. In nucleotides, the CDR3 is TGTGCCAGCAGTGGGGGTCTGACTCTTAATTCACCCCTCCACTTT.

This clone was recorded only once. This chain joins TRBV28 and TRBJ1-1; 11 bases fit TRBD1. V lost 6 bases to trimming and J lost 1 base; unmatched junction nucleotides: 4. Germline V lookup: CDR1 MDHEN, CDR2 SYDVKM. This CDR3 comprises 15 residues. CDR3: CASRPGQGGNTEAFF. The CDR3 DNA reads as TGTGCCAGCAGACCGGGACAGGGGGGGAACACTGAAGCTTTCTTT.

V gene TRBV27 combines with J gene TRBJ2-7; tentatively, D is TRBD2 (6 bases). CDR3 length equals 13 residues. The V and J ends lost 5 bases and 6 bases respectively, with 14 bases between them. Germline CDR1 MNHEY, CDR2 SMNVEV (reference sequence). CDR3 protein: CASSLAGPGEQYF. In nucleotides, the CDR3 is TGTGCCAGCAGTCTCGCGGGACCCGGCGAGCAGTACTTC.

The chain joins TRBV6-5 to TRBJ1-3; 9 bases line up with TRBD1. This CDR3 has 16 amino acids. CDR1 and CDR2 (germline): MNHEY, SVGAGI. V was pared by 2 bases and J by 3 bases, with 5 bases of the junction left unmatched. CDR3 sequence (DNA): TGTGCCAGCAGTTACACGTACAGGGGGCTTGGAAACACCATATATTTT. It codes for CASSYTYRGLGNTIYF.

The genes are TRBV23-1 and TRBJ1-3; D remains unclear. TRBV23-1 is sorted into the ORF group, with uncertain function. The CDR3 loop spans 16 amino acids. V was cut by 0 bases and J by 0 bases, with 9 bases left in between. The CDR3 loop is CASSQSVLCSGNTIYF. CDR3 DNA sequence: TGCGCCAGCAGTCAATCTGTCCTCTGCTCTGGAAACACCATATATTTT.

The rearrangement links TRBV7-2 to TRBJ2-2; TRBD1 is a possible D gene (7 bases). The CDR3 has 18 residues. Trimming left V 1 base short and J 0 bases short, with 15 bases between. Germline CDR1 and CDR2: SGHTA and FQGNSA. DNA for the CDR3: TGTGCCAGCAGCTTAGTCAGGGCGGGACAGTCGAACACCGGGGAGCTGTTTTTT. This codes for CASSLVRAGQSNTGELFF.

The chain couples TRBV11-2 to TRBJ2-6; D unresolved. The CDR3 is 13 amino acids. From germline, CDR1 is SGHAT and CDR2 FQNNGV. The V and J ends lost 6 bases and 2 bases respectively, with 5 bases between them. The CDR3 coding sequence is TGTGCCAGCAGTTACACTGGGGCCAACGTCCTGACTTTC. This encodes CASSYTGANVLTF.

V and J are TRBV3-1 (or the pseudogene TRBV3-2) and TRBJ1-2; 10 bases map to TRBD1. Looked up from germline, CDR1 is LGHDT and CDR2 is YNNKEL (reference sequence). With V trimmed by 4 bases and J by 2 bases, 10 bases remained unmatched. This CDR3 spans 17 amino acids. This chain's CDR3 is CASSPPGQGRTNYGYTF. CDR3 coding DNA: TGTGCCAGCAGCCCACCGGGACAGGGGCGGACGAACTATGGCTACACCTTC.

The rearrangement uses TRBV3-1 (or the pseudogene TRBV3-2) and TRBJ2-6, with D tentatively TRBD2 (5 bases). Germline CDR1 and CDR2: LGHDT and YNNKEL (reference sequence). V lost 1 base, J lost 6 bases, and 13 bases lay in between. CDR3 length equals 16 residues. The CDR3: CASSQGAGVKANVLTF. In DNA form, the CDR3 reads TGTGCCAGCAGCCAAGGGGCCGGGGTGAAGGCCAACGTCCTGACTTTC.

Concerning this clone: At one end, the junction sequence differs from germline, possibly due to a read error. Other DNA sequences in the sample encode the same CDR3. The J gene is TRBJ1-2, the V gene TRBV4-3; D call uncertain. The CDR3 sequence is 15 residues long. Looked up from germline, CDR1 is LGHNA and CDR2 is YSLEER. The CDR3 protein is CASSQGQVTSSGYTF. The CDR3 DNA follows: TGCGCCAGTAGCCAAGGTCAAGTGACCTCAAGTGGCTACACCTTC.

This chain uses TRBV29-1 with TRBJ1-2; D is unresolved. This CDR3 is built from 14 residues. Germline V gives CDR1 SQVTM, CDR2 ANQGSEA. The ends were cut back, 3 bases at V and 0 bases at J, with 11 bases in the middle. The CDR3 spells CSVEFQHANYGYTF. CDR3 DNA sequence: TGCAGCGTTGAGTTTCAGCACGCTAACTATGGCTACACCTTC.

This chain uses TRBV6-2 or TRBV6-3 with TRBJ2-7; the D gene is possibly TRBD2 (6 bases). Germline CDR1 and CDR2: MNHEY and SVGEGT. Trimming pared 6 bases from V and 9 bases from J, leaving 12 bases between. This CDR3 is built from 11 residues. In DNA form, the CDR3 reads TGTGCCAGCAGCCCGGGGGTCTGGCAGTACTTC. Its translation: CASSPGVWQYF.

The chain couples TRBV3-1 (or the pseudogene TRBV3-2) to TRBJ1-2, with a weak D call TRBD1 (6 bases). The CDR3 contains 16 residues. Germline V lookup: CDR1 LGHDT, CDR2 YNNKEL (reference sequence). V shed 0 bases and J shed 4 bases, with 15 bases lying between them. The CDR3 reads CASSQDTGLIRYGYTF. CDR3 nucleotides: TGTGCCAGCAGCCAAGATACAGGGTTGATTCGCTATGGCTACACCTTC.

As for this clone: In the same sample, other DNA sequences code for this CDR3. The J gene is TRBJ1-1, the V gene TRBV30; weak D call: TRBD1 (6 bases). The CDR3 totals 13 residues. Germline V gene sequence: CDR1 GTSNPN, CDR2 SVGIG (reference sequence). Trimming left V 0 bases short and J 1 base short, with 6 bases between. The DNA of the CDR3 is TGTGCCTGGAGTGTACAGGGGAACACTGAAGCTTTCTTT. The encoded protein is CAWSVQGNTEAFF. The full variable domain, with the rest looked up from reference TRBV30 and TRBJ1-1, is SQTIHQWPATLVQPVGSPLSLECTVEGTSNPNLYWYRQAAGRGLQLLFYSVGIGQISSEVPQNLSASRPQDRQFILSSKKLLLSDSGFYLCAWSVQGNTEAFFGQGTRLTVV.

The sample holds a few counts of this clone. The chain is built from TRBV13 and TRBJ1-3; 8 positions match TRBD1. Per the germline V gene, CDR1 is PRHDT and CDR2 is FYEKMQ (reference sequence). This CDR3 comprises 18 residues. J lost 4 bases, V lost 5 bases, and 16 bases had no gene match. The DNA of the CDR3 is TGTGCCAGCAGCCCAAGCCAGGGACAGGCACTTCGGGGAAACACCATATATTTT. This sequence encodes CASSPSQGQALRGNTIYF. Full variable domain (rest looked up from reference TRBV13 and TRBJ1-3): AAGVIQSPRHLIKEKRETATLKCYPIPRHDTVYWYQQGPGQDPQFLISFYEKMQSDKGSIPDRFSAQQFSDYHSELNMSSLELGDSALYFCASSPSQGQALRGNTIYFGEGSWLTVV.

The chain employs TRBV11-1 and TRBJ2-7, with D possibly being TRBD2 (5 bases). Trimming took off 3 bases at V and 7 bases at J, with 13 bases between the two ends. Germline CDR1 and CDR2: SGHAT and FQDESV (reference sequence). This CDR3 is built from 13 residues. In DNA, the CDR3 is TGTGCCAGCAGCTTCGAGGCGACGGGGGAGCAGTACTTC. It is translated as CASSFEATGEQYF.

The chain employs TRBV2 and TRBJ2-7, with D possibly being TRBD1 (6 bases). Germline-derived CDR1 and CDR2 are SNHLY and FYNNEI. The CDR3 has 15 amino acids. Between the trimmed V and J ends, which lost 4 bases and 0 bases, there was a span of 13 bases. As DNA, the CDR3 is TGTGCCAGCAGTGTTTGGGCAGGGGCCTCCTACGAGCAGTACTTC. It codes for CASSVWAGASYEQYF.

V and J are TRBV28 and TRBJ2-3; a possible D gene is TRBD2 (5 bases). CDR3 length: 15 residues. With 8 bases removed from V and 3 bases from J, the gap between germline ends came to 18 bases. Germline-derived CDR1 and CDR2 are MDHEN and SYDVKM. CDR3 residues: CASFPGSLGTDTQYF. The CDR3 coding sequence is TGTGCCAGCTTCCCGGGGTCACTGGGTACAGATACGCAGTATTTT.